The 23 T cell receptor beta chains given below trace back to one sample, sequenced in a study of cytomegalovirus exposure and HLA in healthy donors. Data came from immunoSEQ multiplex PCR; TCRdb stores just in-frame clones and leaves some out. The table includes tens of thousands of clones, around 94% detected once. The sequencing input was PBMCs. The source is a woman between 18 and 29 years old in good health and CMV-seropositive.

This clone has just one count. The chain recombines TRBV19 with TRBJ1-4; unclear D gene. This CDR3 has 16 residues. Germline assignment: CDR1 LNHDA and CDR2 SQIVND (reference sequence). With 5 bases removed from V and 0 bases from J, the gap between germline ends came to 13 bases. This CDR3 is CASSARGHATNEKLFF. CDR3 sequence (DNA): TGTGCCAGTAGTGCCCGCGGCCACGCAACTAATGAAAAACTGTTTTTT.

The rearrangement joins TRBV6-6 to TRBJ2-1; 9 positions agree with TRBD2. Germline trimming cut 5 bases from V and 1 base from J; bases unmatched to any gene: 3. The CDR3 covers 15 residues. Germline V lookup: CDR1 MNHNY, CDR2 SVGAGI (reference sequence). CDR3 region: CASSLLAGSYNEQFF. As DNA, the CDR3 is TGTGCCAGCAGTCTCCTAGCGGGATCCTACAATGAGCAGTTCTTC.

V usage is TRBV27 and J usage is TRBJ2-7; 11 bases fit TRBD2. Per germline, CDR1 MNHEY and CDR2 SMNVEV (reference sequence). This CDR3 comprises 17 residues. V shed 3 bases and J 5 bases; nucleotides not matched to a gene: 12. This chain's CDR3 is CASSFTLASGRSNEQYF. CDR3 in DNA: TGTGCCAGCAGTTTTACGTTAGCTAGCGGGAGGTCGAACGAGCAGTACTTC.

This chain uses TRBV7-3 with TRBJ2-1; 9 bases map to TRBD2. The CDR3 is 15 amino acids. The trim removed 5 bases at V and 4 bases at J, leaving 6 bases unmatched. Per the germline V gene, CDR1 is SGHTA and CDR2 is FQGTGA. This CDR3 is CASSISGGAYNEQFF. CDR3 in DNA: TGTGCCAGCAGCATTAGCGGGGGCGCTTACAATGAGCAGTTCTTC.

The V call is TRBV19, the J call TRBJ1-1; TRBD1 matches 11 bases. Losses at the gene ends were 5 bases for V and 6 bases for J; bases not matched to a gene: 8. This CDR3 has 15 residues. Germline CDR1 reads LNHDA; CDR2 reads SQIVND (reference sequence). The CDR3 sequence is CASSALGQGASEAFF. The CDR3 DNA reads TGTGCCAGTAGTGCTCTAGGACAGGGGGCTTCTGAAGCTTTCTTT.

V usage is TRBV5-5 and J usage is TRBJ1-1; tentative D call: TRBD1 (6 bases). The CDR3 spans 18 residues. Germline lookup yields CDR1 SGHKS and CDR2 YYEKEE (reference sequence). V was shortened by 0 bases and J by 1 base, with 19 bases between the two germline ends. CDR3 loop: CASSLGLAGAITNTEAFF. The CDR3 DNA reads TGTGCCAGCAGCTTGGGGCTAGCAGGGGCAATAACGAACACTGAAGCTTTCTTT.

The chain employs TRBV19 and TRBJ2-7; 7 nucleotides align to TRBD2. The CDR3 has 16 amino acids. Trimming took 1 base from V and 2 from J; bases not matched to a gene: 8. Germline CDR1 reads LNHDA; CDR2 reads SQIVND (reference sequence). The CDR3 DNA follows: TGTGCCAGTAGTATAGGGGGGAATCGGGGGGCCTACGAGCAGTACTTC. It specifies CASSIGGNRGAYEQYF.

This chain uses TRBV18 with TRBJ2-2; weak D call: TRBD2 (5 bases). This CDR3 is built from 16 residues. Trimming cost V 0 bases and J 0 bases, with 8 bases left between them. In germline, CDR1 is KGHSH, CDR2 LQKENI. The CDR3 reads CASSPPTGTNTGELFF. The CDR3 coding sequence is TGTGCCAGCTCACCACCGACGGGGACGAACACCGGGGAGCTGTTTTTT.

The chain employs TRBV5-1 and TRBJ1-1; 9 positions match TRBD1. This CDR3 is built from 13 residues. V dropped 7 bases and J dropped 3; count of bases not matched to a gene: 4. CDR1 is SGHRS, CDR2 YFSETQ, per germline. Here the CDR3 reads CASGGDRDTEAFF. CDR3 nucleotides: TGCGCCAGCGGGGGGGACAGGGACACTGAAGCTTTCTTT.

The CDR3 DNA is TGCGCCAGCAGTGACGGCAGGGGAGGGGCAGATACGCAGTATTTT. It specifies CASSDGRGGADTQYF. The rearrangement uses TRBV10-1 and TRBJ2-3; the D gene is possibly TRBD2 (7 bases). This CDR3 has 15 residues. V was clipped by 3 bases and J by 4 bases, with 14 bases between them. Germline CDR1 and CDR2: WNHNN and SYGVQD (reference sequence).

The chain couples TRBV4-3 to TRBJ1-6, with TRBD1 matching over 10 bases. CDR3 size: 19 residues. J lost 5 bases, V lost 3 bases, and 13 bases had no gene match. Germline V gene data show CDR1 as LGHNA and CDR2 as YSLEER. The CDR3 DNA reads TGCGCCAGCAGCCAGTTACTTCCGGGACAGGGGTTCAATAATTCACCCCTCCACTTT. This sequence encodes CASSQLLPGQGFNNSPLHF.

The chain links TRBV9 to TRBJ2-5; 8 bases line up with TRBD1. This CDR3 comprises 13 residues. Germline V gene lookup returns CDR1 SGDLS and CDR2 YYNGEE. The V segment lost 5 bases and the J segment 1 base; nucleotides outside the gene matches: 1. The DNA of the CDR3 is TGTGCCAGCAGTGGGACAGGCCAAGAGACCCAGTACTTC. Protein sequence: CASSGTGQETQYF.

The rearrangement uses TRBV27 and TRBJ2-1; the D gene is possibly TRBD2 (6 bases). CDR3 length: 17 residues. Germline loops: CDR1 MNHEY, CDR2 SMNVEV (reference sequence). The V and J ends lost 5 bases and 2 bases respectively, with 19 bases between them. CDR3: CASSPTSGTRPYNEQFF. CDR3 sequence (DNA): TGTGCCAGCAGTCCCACCTCGGGGACTCGTCCCTACAATGAGCAGTTCTTC.

CDR3 region: CASSLVYGREETQYF. The CDR3 DNA reads TGTGCCAGCAGTCTGGTCTACGGGAGGGAGGAGACCCAGTACTTC. This chain connects TRBV4-2 to TRBJ2-5, with TRBD2 matching over 8 bases. The CDR3 loop spans 15 amino acids. After removal of 6 bases from V and 5 bases from J, the junction contained 11 bases not matched to a gene. The germline gives CDR1 LGHNA, CDR2 YNFKEQ.

This clone is a singleton in its sample. The genes are TRBV19 and TRBJ1-5, with D possibly TRBD1 on 5 matching bases. The CDR3 covers 16 residues. Trimming removed 5 bases from V and 1 base from J, with 15 bases in between. Germline CDR1 reads LNHDA; CDR2 reads SQIVND (reference sequence). The CDR3 sequence is CASSVGGGRSNQPQHF. The CDR3 DNA reads as TGTGCCAGTAGTGTGGGGGGGGGAAGGAGCAATCAGCCCCAGCATTTT.

V and J are TRBV4-1 and TRBJ1-2; D remains ambiguous. The CDR3 has 16 amino acids. Germline V gene lookup returns CDR1 MGHRA and CDR2 YSYEKL. Trimming left V 3 bases short and J 5 bases short, with 19 bases between. The CDR3 spells CASSQRLSGFSYGYTF. The CDR3 DNA sequence: TGCGCCAGCAGCCAGCGGCTTTCCGGGTTTTCTTATGGCTACACCTTC.

This rearrangement joins TRBV15 to TRBJ2-5; D is possibly TRBD1 (5 bases). The CDR3 loop spans 14 amino acids. Trimming pared 3 bases from V and 3 bases from J, leaving 11 bases between. Germline assignment: CDR1 LNHNV and CDR2 YYDKDF (reference sequence). CDR3 amino acids: CATSSYQGEETQYF. CDR3 bases: TGTGCCACCAGCAGTTACCAGGGCGAAGAGACCCAGTACTTC.

This chain links TRBV14 with TRBJ1-3; D is unclear. Germline lookup yields CDR1 SGHDN and CDR2 FVKESK. V shed 1 base and J shed 0 bases, with 4 bases lying between them. CDR3 length: 14 residues. CDR3 in amino acids: CASSQASSGNTIYF. Here the CDR3 DNA reads TGTGCCAGCAGCCAAGCGAGCTCTGGAAACACCATATATTTT.

The chain links TRBV27 to TRBJ2-1; TRBD2 agrees at 10 bases. The CDR3 spans 14 residues. Trimming at V came to 6 bases and at J to 12 bases, leaving 11 bases not matched to a gene. Germline values: CDR1 MNHEY, CDR2 SMNVEV (reference sequence). The CDR3 spells CASRPDDSGGLQFF. CDR3 coding DNA: TGTGCCAGCAGACCAGATGATAGCGGGGGGTTGCAGTTCTTC.

The table lists this clone with a few counts. V gene TRBV6-6 combines with J gene TRBJ1-2; 9 bases are shared with TRBD1. The CDR3 is 14 residues long. Germline CDR1 and CDR2: MNHNY and SVGAGI (reference sequence). V lost 5 bases, J lost 5 bases, and 6 bases stayed unmatched. The CDR3 spells CASSQTGGAYGYTF. The CDR3 bases are TGTGCCAGCAGTCAGACAGGGGGTGCGTATGGCTACACCTTC.

The rearrangement joins TRBV4-3 to TRBJ2-7; perhaps TRBD1 as D (6 bases). CDR1 and CDR2 (germline): LGHNA, YSLEER. V dropped 1 base and J dropped 7 bases, with 17 bases sitting between them. This CDR3 is 15 amino acids long. DNA of the CDR3: TGCGCCAGCAGCCAAGGCTATGGGACAACGAGGGAGCAGTACTTC. It yields the protein CASSQGYGTTREQYF.

This clone was recorded once. The chain employs TRBV4-2 and TRBJ1-5; tentative D call: TRBD1 (6 bases). There are 15 residues in the CDR3. Looked up from germline, CDR1 is LGHNA and CDR2 is YNFKEQ. Trimming removed 0 bases at V and 5 bases at J, with 11 bases between. The CDR3 bases are TGTGCCAGCAGCCAAGAAAGGGGGTTGGATCAGCCCCAGCATTTT. Amino acids: CASSQERGLDQPQHF.

The rearrangement joins TRBV5-1 to TRBJ2-1, with 14 bases aligning to TRBD2. The V gene's germline CDR1 is SGHRS and CDR2 YFSETQ. This CDR3 region has 14 residues. V was pared by 5 bases and J by 5 bases, with 0 bases of the junction left unmatched. Written as DNA, the CDR3 is TGCGCCAGCAGGGGACTAGCGGGAGACAATGAGCAGTTCTTC. It yields the protein CASRGLAGDNEQFF.